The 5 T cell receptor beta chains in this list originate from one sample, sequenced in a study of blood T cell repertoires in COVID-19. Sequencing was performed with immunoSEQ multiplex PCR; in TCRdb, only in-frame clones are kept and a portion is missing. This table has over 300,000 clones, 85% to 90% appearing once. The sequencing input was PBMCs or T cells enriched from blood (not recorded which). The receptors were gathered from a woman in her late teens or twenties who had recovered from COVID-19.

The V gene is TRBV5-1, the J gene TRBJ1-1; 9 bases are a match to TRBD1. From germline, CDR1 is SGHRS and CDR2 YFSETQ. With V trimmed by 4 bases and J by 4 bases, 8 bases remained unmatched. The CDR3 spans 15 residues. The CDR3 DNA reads TGCGCCAGCAGCCACTCGGGACAGGGTGGCACTGAAGCTTTCTTT. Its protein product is CASSHSGQGGTEAFF.

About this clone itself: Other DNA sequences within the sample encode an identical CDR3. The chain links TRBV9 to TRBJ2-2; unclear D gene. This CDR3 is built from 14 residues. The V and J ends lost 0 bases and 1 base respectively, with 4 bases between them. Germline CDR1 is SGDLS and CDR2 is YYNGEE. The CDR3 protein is CASSVGGNTGELFF. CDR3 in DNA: TGTGCCAGCAGCGTAGGCGGGAACACCGGGGAGCTGTTTTTT. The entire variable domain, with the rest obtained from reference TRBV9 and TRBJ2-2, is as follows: DSGVTQTPKHLITATGQRVTLRCSPRSGDLSVYWYQQSLDQGLQFLIQYYNGEERAKGNILERFSAQQFPDLHSELNLSSLELGDSALYFCASSVGGNTGELFFGEGSRLTVL.

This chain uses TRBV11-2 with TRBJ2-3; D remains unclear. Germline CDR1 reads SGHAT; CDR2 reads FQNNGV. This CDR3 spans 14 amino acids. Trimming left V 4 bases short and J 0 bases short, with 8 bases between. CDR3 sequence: CASSSTGSTDTQYF. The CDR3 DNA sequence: TGTGCCAGCAGCTCCACCGGGAGCACAGATACGCAGTATTTT.

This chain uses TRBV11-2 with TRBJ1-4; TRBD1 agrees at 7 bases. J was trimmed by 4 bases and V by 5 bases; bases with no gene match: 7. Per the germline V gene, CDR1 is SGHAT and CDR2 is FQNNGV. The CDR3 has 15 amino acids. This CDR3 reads CASSDYRGGNEKLFF. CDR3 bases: TGTGCCAGCAGCGACTACAGGGGCGGTAATGAAAAACTGTTTTTT.

The DNA for the CDR3 is TGTGCCAGCAGGTCCGGGACAGGGGTCAAGTCAACCCAGTACTTC. It translates to CASRSGTGVKSTQYF. This chain links TRBV6-5 with TRBJ2-5, with TRBD1 identical over 10 bases. This CDR3 has 15 amino acids. Germline trimming cut 6 bases from V and 8 bases from J; bases unmatched to any gene: 12. The V gene's germline CDR1 is MNHEY and CDR2 SVGAGI.